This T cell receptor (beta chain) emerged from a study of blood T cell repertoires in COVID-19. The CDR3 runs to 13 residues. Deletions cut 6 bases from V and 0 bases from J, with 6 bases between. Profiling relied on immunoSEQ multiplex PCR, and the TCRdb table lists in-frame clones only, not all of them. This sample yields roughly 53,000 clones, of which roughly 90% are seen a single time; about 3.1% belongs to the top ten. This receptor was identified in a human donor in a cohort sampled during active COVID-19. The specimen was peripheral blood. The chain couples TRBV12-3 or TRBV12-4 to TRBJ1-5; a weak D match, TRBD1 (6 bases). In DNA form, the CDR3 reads TGTGCCAGCAGGACAGGTAGCAATCAGCCCCAGCATTTT. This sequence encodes CASRTGSNQPQHF.